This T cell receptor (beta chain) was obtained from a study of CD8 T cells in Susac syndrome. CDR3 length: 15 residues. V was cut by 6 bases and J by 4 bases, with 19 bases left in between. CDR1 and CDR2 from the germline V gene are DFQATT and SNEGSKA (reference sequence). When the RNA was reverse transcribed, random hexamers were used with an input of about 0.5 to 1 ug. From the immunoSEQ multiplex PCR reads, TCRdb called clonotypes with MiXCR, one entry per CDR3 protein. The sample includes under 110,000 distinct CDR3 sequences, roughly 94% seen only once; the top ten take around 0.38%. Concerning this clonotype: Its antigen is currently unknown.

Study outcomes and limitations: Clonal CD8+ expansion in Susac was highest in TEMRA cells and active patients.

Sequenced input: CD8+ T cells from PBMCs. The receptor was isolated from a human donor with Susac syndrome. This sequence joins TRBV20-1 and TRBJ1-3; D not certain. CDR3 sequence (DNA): TGCAGTGCCATTCCCCCTGGGTTGGGAGGAAACACCATATATTTT. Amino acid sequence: CSAIPPGLGGNTIYF.